Below, 20 T cell receptor beta chains from the same sample are listed, as sequenced in a study of cytomegalovirus exposure and HLA in healthy donors. 13 Jbeta primers and 60 Vbeta primers were used for the PCR. The data were produced by immunoSEQ multiplex PCR, yet TCRdb's version contains in-frame clones alone and is incomplete. The sample contains 120,000 or so clones, about three quarters of which appear only once. The specimen sequenced was PBMCs. The receptors originated from a woman aged 40 to 49 in good health and CMV-seropositive.

V usage is TRBV15 and J usage is TRBJ2-3, with TRBD1 matching over 8 bases. Per the germline V gene, CDR1 is LNHNV and CDR2 is YYDKDF (reference sequence). V was clipped by 5 bases and J by 1 base; unmatched bases: 5. The CDR3 extends over 15 amino acids. CDR3 residues: CATSPGTGRTDTQYF. CDR3 sequence (DNA): TGTGCCACCAGCCCCGGGACAGGCCGCACAGATACGCAGTATTTT. The full variable domain, its missing parts supplied by reference TRBV15 and TRBJ2-3, is DAMVIQNPRYQVTQFGKPVTLSCSQTLNHNVMYWYQQKSSQAPKLLFHYYDKDFNNEADTPDNFQSRRPNTSFCFLDIRSPGLGDTAMYLCATSPGTGRTDTQYFGPGTRLTVL.

The V call is TRBV19, the J call TRBJ1-5; 8 bases map to TRBD1. Losses at the gene ends were 7 bases for V and 3 bases for J; bases not matched to a gene: 2. Germline lookup yields CDR1 LNHDA and CDR2 SQIVND (reference sequence). CDR3 length: 13 residues. The DNA for the CDR3 is TGTGCCAGTACGACAGGGGACAATCAGCCCCAGCATTTT. Translated: CASTTGDNQPQHF.

The rearrangement uses TRBV19 and TRBJ2-3; D is possibly TRBD1 (6 bases). The germline V and J ends were trimmed by 5 bases and 6 bases, with 18 bases remaining between them. The CDR3 is made up of 15 amino acids. Germline lookup yields CDR1 LNHDA and CDR2 SQIVND (reference sequence). The CDR3 bases are TGTGCCAGTAGTCCCGAGGGTAGGGGGTTCGATACGCAGTATTTT. It is translated as CASSPEGRGFDTQYF.

This chain links TRBV7-2 with TRBJ2-1, with 9 bases that match TRBD2. The CDR3 consists of 16 residues. Trimming cost V 1 base and J 6 bases; bases outside gene matches: 7. Germline V gene sequence: CDR1 SGHTA, CDR2 FQGNSA. The CDR3 spells CASSLESGLAGNEQFF. CDR3 nucleotides: TGTGCCAGCAGCTTAGAATCGGGACTAGCAGGCAATGAGCAGTTCTTC.

This CDR3 is CASGYRGNTEAFF. DNA for the CDR3: TGTGCCAGCGGGTACAGGGGAAACACTGAAGCTTTCTTT. This sequence joins TRBV27 and TRBJ1-1; 7 bases are a match to TRBD1. CDR3 length: 13 amino acids. Germline CDR1 is MNHEY and CDR2 is SMNVEV (reference sequence). V gave up 8 bases and J gave up 2 bases; unmatched junction bases: 5.

This sequence joins TRBV12-5 and TRBJ2-2, with TRBD2 matching over 15 bases. The germline gives CDR1 LGHNT, CDR2 FRNRAP. After removal of 6 bases from V and 9 bases from J, the junction contained 8 bases not matched to a gene. The CDR3 totals 16 residues. CDR3 protein: CASGPPGLAGGRELFF. The CDR3 DNA is TGTGCTAGTGGCCCTCCGGGACTAGCGGGGGGCCGGGAGCTGTTTTTT.

J is TRBJ2-3 and V is TRBV4-1; D gene unclear. The CDR3 consists of 13 residues. Trimming pared 1 base from V and 4 bases from J, leaving 6 bases between. Germline V gene lookup returns CDR1 MGHRA and CDR2 YSYEKL. This chain's CDR3 is CASSQGQADTQYF. The CDR3 bases are TGCGCCAGCAGCCAAGGGCAGGCAGATACGCAGTATTTT.

The CDR3 spells CASSPLGAGKAHEQYF. CDR3 DNA sequence: TGTGCCAGCAGCCCCCTTGGGGCAGGGAAGGCCCACGAGCAGTACTTC. This chain links TRBV7-9 with TRBJ2-7, with D maybe TRBD1 (5 bases). The CDR3 is made up of 16 amino acids. The germline V and J ends were trimmed by 5 bases and 5 bases, with 22 bases remaining between them. Germline V gene sequence: CDR1 SEHNR, CDR2 FQNEAQ (reference sequence).

This chain connects TRBV5-4 to TRBJ2-7, with D uncertain. Trimming pared 2 bases from V and 2 bases from J, leaving 11 bases between. The CDR3 loop spans 14 amino acids. Germline CDR1 reads SGHNT; CDR2 reads YYREEE (reference sequence). CDR3 DNA sequence: TGTGCCAGCAGCTTCGGGTATGGAACCTACGAGCAGTACTTC. Translation gives CASSFGYGTYEQYF.

The chain combines TRBV5-1 with TRBJ2-2, with D possibly matching TRBD1 (7 bases). CDR3 length: 18 residues. Germline loops: CDR1 SGHRS, CDR2 YFSETQ. Trimming cost V 0 bases and J 5 bases, with 20 bases left between them. The DNA for the CDR3 is TGCGCCAGCAGCTTGGCCCTCGGTTTACAGGGGAGGACCGGGGAGCTGTTTTTT. Translating gives CASSLALGLQGRTGELFF.

The V and J genes are TRBV29-1 and TRBJ2-5; D is ambiguous. This CDR3 spans 11 amino acids. Trimming cost V 7 bases and J 2 bases, with 8 bases left between them. The germline V gene has CDR1 SQVTM and CDR2 ANQGSEA. The CDR3 coding sequence is TGCAGCGCTGGCGGACAAGAGACCCAGTACTTC. Translating gives CSAGGQETQYF.

The chain joins TRBV19 to TRBJ2-7; 11 bases are shared with TRBD1. J gave up 6 bases and V 0 bases, and 4 bases lay outside the gene matches. Per the germline V gene, CDR1 is LNHDA and CDR2 is SQIVND (reference sequence). The CDR3 extends over 15 amino acids. CDR3 in DNA: TGTGCCAGTAGTATAGATCGGACAGGGGGCTTCGAGCAGTACTTC. The encoded protein is CASSIDRTGGFEQYF.

V and J are TRBV5-1 and TRBJ2-5; TRBD1 matches at 11 bases. The last part of the DNA fits TRBJ2-7 better; the J call may be wrong. CDR3 length: 14 amino acids. In germline, CDR1 is SGHRS, CDR2 YFSETQ. The CDR3 DNA reads as TGCGCCAGCAGCGGGACAGGGGGGATGATCGAGCAGTACTTC. Its translation is CASSGTGGMIEQYF.

V gene TRBV19 combines with J gene TRBJ2-3; TRBD2 matches at 9 bases. Trimming at V came to 5 bases and at J to 2 bases, leaving 8 bases not matched to a gene. The CDR3 has 16 amino acids. The germline V gene encodes CDR1 LNHDA and CDR2 SQIVND (reference sequence). This CDR3 reads CASSPQGGGVTDTQYF. CDR3 coding DNA: TGTGCCAGTAGTCCCCAGGGCGGGGGGGTCACAGATACGCAGTATTTT. Full variable domain (rest looked up from reference TRBV19 and TRBJ2-3): DGGITQSPKYLFRKEGQNVTLSCEQNLNHDAMYWYRQDPGQGLRLIYYSQIVNDFQKGDIAEGYSVSREKKESFPLTVTSAQKNPTAFYLCASSPQGGGVTDTQYFGPGTRLTVL.

V usage is TRBV29-1 and J usage is TRBJ2-3; no clear D. The CDR3 is 14 residues long. Germline V gene lookup returns CDR1 SQVTM and CDR2 ANQGSEA. Trimming pared 1 base from V and 2 bases from J, leaving 10 bases between. CDR3 sequence reads: CSVEGGSHTDTQYF. The DNA of the CDR3 is TGCAGCGTTGAAGGAGGCAGTCACACAGATACGCAGTATTTT.

Concerning this clone: The same CDR3 is also encoded by other DNA sequences in this sample. The chain couples TRBV7-9 to TRBJ2-7; D unclear. Trimming took 2 bases from V and 11 from J, leaving 13 bases between them. Per the germline V gene, CDR1 is SEHNR and CDR2 is FQNEAQ (reference sequence). The CDR3 is 12 amino acids. The CDR3 loop is CASSLPRQGKYF. In DNA, the CDR3 is TGTGCCAGCAGCTTACCGAGGCAAGGCAAGTACTTC. The whole variable domain, remainder taken from reference TRBV7-9 and TRBJ2-7, is DTGVSQNPRHKITKRGQNVTFRCDPISEHNRLYWYRQTLGQGPEFLTYFQNEAQLEKSRLLSDRFSAERPKGSFSTLEIQRTEQGDSAMYLCASSLPRQGKYFGPGTRLTVT.

This clone appeared a few times. This chain uses TRBV6-4 with TRBJ1-6; 10 bases align to TRBD1. There are 13 residues in the CDR3. V lost 2 bases, J lost 14 bases, and 3 bases stayed unmatched. The germline V gene encodes CDR1 MRHNA and CDR2 SNTAGT. For the CDR3, the DNA is TGTGCCAGCAGTGACGGGGACAGGGGTACCCTCCACTTT. It specifies CASSDGDRGTLHF.

The V and J genes are TRBV27 and TRBJ1-5; no reliable D call. The CDR3 extends over 15 amino acids. The germline V and J ends were trimmed by 2 bases and 0 bases, with 8 bases remaining between them. Germline lookup yields CDR1 MNHEY and CDR2 SMNVEV (reference sequence). Here the CDR3 DNA reads TGTGCCAGCAGTTTAGTCTCTAATAGCAATCAGCCCCAGCATTTT. It specifies CASSLVSNSNQPQHF.

CDR3 residues: CASSPSRSDEKLFF. The CDR3 bases are TGCGCCAGCAGCCCCTCGAGGTCTGATGAAAAACTGTTTTTT. V is TRBV5-1 and J is TRBJ1-4; no clear D. Trimming left V 4 bases short and J 6 bases short, with 13 bases between. The CDR3 contains 14 residues. CDR1 is SGHRS, CDR2 YFSETQ, per germline.

The chain uses TRBV6-1 and TRBJ2-5, with D possibly matching TRBD2 (6 bases). Germline CDR1 is MNHNS and CDR2 is SASEGT. Between the trimmed V and J ends, which lost 1 base and 2 bases, there was a span of 11 bases. This CDR3 spans 15 amino acids. The CDR3 is CASSEGAGRQETQYF. The CDR3 DNA follows: TGTGCCAGCAGTGAAGGCGCGGGGCGACAAGAGACCCAGTACTTC.